Listed below are T cell receptor beta chains from one sample, sequenced in a study of shared clonotypes between healthy human individuals. Data came from immunoSEQ multiplex PCR; TCRdb stores just in-frame clones and leaves some out. The sample lists over 2 million clones; less than 95% were seen once. The sample consisted of naive CD8+ T cells sorted from blood. These receptors all come from a young man in good health. The CDR3 runs from the conserved cysteine through the conserved F or W. A D gene is named only where the DNA matches it firmly. Expanded clones get a size class; other rows say once, few or many, or leave the size out.

clone_size d_call j_call v_call cdr3_aa cdr3_nt
NA NA TRBJ2-5 TRBV4-1 CASSERRGQETQYF TGCGCCAGCAGCGAACGACGGGGCCAAGAGACCCAGTACTTC
NA NA TRBJ2-7 TRBV11-2 CASSLSRGGFNPYEQYF TGTGCCAGCAGCTTATCCCGAGGGGGGTTCAATCCCTACGAGCAGTACTTC
NA TRBD2 TRBJ2-1 TRBV7-2 CASSLELAGAEQFF TGTGCCAGCAGCTTAGAACTAGCGGGGGCGGAGCAGTTCTTC
NA NA TRBJ2-5 TRBV6-5 CASSPPTNGETQYF TGTGCCAGCAGTCCCCCGACGAATGGAGAGACCCAGTACTTC
NA NA TRBJ2-7 TRBV25-1 CASSEVGSYEQYF TGTGCCAGCAGTGAGGTGGGTTCCTACGAGCAGTACTTC
NA NA TRBJ2-1 TRBV10-2 CATSDGNEQFF TGCGCCACCTCAGACGGCAATGAGCAGTTCTTC
once TRBD2 TRBJ2-7 TRBV2 CAGEGILAGGPSEQYF TGTGCCGGAGAGGGGATCCTAGCGGGAGGGCCGTCCGAGCAGTACTTC
NA NA TRBJ2-5 TRBV5-3 CARIADSQETQYF TGTGCCAGAATCGCGGACTCACAAGAGACCCAGTACTTC
NA TRBD1 TRBJ1-2 TRBV5-4 CASSPQGAIYGYTF TGTGCCAGCAGCCCCCAGGGGGCTATCTATGGCTACACCTTC
NA TRBD1 TRBJ2-5 TRBV14 CASSLIRTGIIQETQYF TGTGCCAGCAGCCTCATCCGGACAGGGATTATCCAAGAGACCCAGTACTTC
NA NA TRBJ2-1 TRBV18 CASSPPGTKGGEQFF TGTGCCAGCTCACCGCCCGGGACTAAAGGGGGTGAGCAGTTCTTC
NA NA TRBJ1-3 TRBV5-6 CASSLAPGSGNTIYF TGTGCCAGCAGCTTGGCCCCGGGTTCTGGAAACACCATATATTTT
few TRBD2 TRBJ2-2 TRBV2 CASSSLGDYYTGELFF TGTGCCAGCAGCTCCCTGGGGGACTATTACACCGGGGAGCTGTTTTTT
once TRBD1 TRBJ2-2 TRBV6-6 CASSYFGTGGNGELFF TGTGCCAGCAGTTACTTCGGGACAGGGGGGAACGGGGAGCTGTTTTTT
NA NA TRBJ1-1 TRBV30 CAWSVGGRTEAFF TGTGCCTGGAGTGTAGGGGGTCGGACTGAAGCTTTCTTT
NA TRBD1 TRBJ2-7 TRBV27 CASSLADRDLLGEQYF TGTGCCAGCAGTCTTGCCGACAGGGACCTTCTGGGCGAGCAGTACTTC
NA NA TRBJ2-3 TRBV6-1 CASSGDLDTQYF TGTGCCAGCAGTGGAGACCTGGATACGCAGTATTTT
NA TRBD2 TRBJ2-5 TRBV4-1 CASSQVLGGGAETQYF TGCGCCAGCAGCCAAGTGTTGGGCGGGGGGGCAGAGACCCAGTACTTC
NA NA TRBJ2-7 TRBV4-3 CASSRALSYEQYF TGCGCCAGCAGCCGGGCCCTCTCCTACGAGCAGTACTTC
NA NA TRBJ2-1 TRBV19 CASSYWSSYNEQFF TGTGCCAGTAGTTACTGGAGCTCCTACAATGAGCAGTTCTTC
NA NA TRBJ1-3 TRBV4-1 CASSQGVSGNTIYF TGCGCCAGCAGCCAAGGAGTCAGCGGAAACACCATATATTTT
NA NA TRBJ1-5 TRBV28 CASSFSGANQPQHF TGTGCCAGCAGTTTTTCGGGGGCCAATCAGCCCCAGCATTTT
once NA TRBJ2-3 TRBV9 CASSVASDTQYF TGTGCCAGCAGCGTAGCGTCAGATACGCAGTATTTT
NA TRBD2 TRBJ2-2 TRBV6-6 CASSYGTSGGTGELFF TGTGCCAGCAGTTATGGGACTAGCGGGGGCACCGGGGAGCTGTTTTTT
once NA TRBJ2-2 TRBV10-2 CASSNPTTPTGELFF TGCGCCAGCAGCAATCCGACAACTCCCACCGGGGAGCTGTTTTTT
once NA TRBJ2-2 TRBV6-1 CASSVSSTFGGELFF TGTGCCAGCAGTGTTTCCTCTACCTTTGGCGGGGAGCTGTTTTTT
once TRBD2 TRBJ2-1 TRBV4-2 CASSQEIGSGISSSYNEQFF TGTGCCAGCAGCCAAGAGATCGGTAGCGGGATATCAAGCTCCTACAATGAGCAGTTCTTC
NA NA TRBJ2-5 TRBV30 CAWSEVGETQYF TGTGCCTGGAGTGAGGTAGGAGAGACCCAGTACTTC
NA TRBD1 TRBJ2-1 TRBV4-1 CASMIRTGPTYNEQFF TGCGCCAGCATGATAAGGACAGGCCCGACCTACAATGAGCAGTTCTTC
NA TRBD2 TRBJ2-3 TRBV27 CASSFLAGGPADTQYF TGTGCCAGCAGTTTCCTAGCGGGAGGGCCTGCAGATACGCAGTATTTT
NA NA TRBJ1-1 TRBV9 CASSEPRGSASNTEAFF TGTGCCAGCAGCGAGCCCCGAGGATCGGCCTCAAACACTGAAGCTTTCTTT
once TRBD1 TRBJ2-1 TRBV15 CATSPGQGVDEQFF TGTGCCACCAGTCCGGGACAGGGGGTCGATGAGCAGTTCTTC
once NA TRBJ2-7 TRBV10-2 CASSESGVNSYEQYF TGCGCCAGCAGTGAGTCAGGAGTGAACTCCTACGAGCAGTACTTC
once TRBD1 TRBJ2-1 TRBV11-3 CASSPGQGNYNEQFF TGTGCCAGCAGCCCAGGACAGGGAAATTATAATGAGCAGTTCTTC
NA TRBD1 TRBJ2-7 TRBV5-4 CASSAPVGTGIYEQYF TGTGCCAGCAGCGCGCCCGTGGGGACAGGAATCTACGAGCAGTACTTC
NA NA TRBJ1-2 TRBV6-5 CASSYSIQGLGGYTF TGTGCCAGCAGTTACTCGATACAGGGTCTGGGTGGCTACACCTTC
NA TRBD1 TRBJ1-2 TRBV27 CASRPRGTGIYGYTF TGTGCCAGCAGACCACGGGGGACAGGGATCTATGGCTACACCTTC
NA NA TRBJ2-1 TRBV27 CASSLVLAEGANEQFF TGTGCCAGCAGTTTAGTCTTAGCGGAGGGGGCCAATGAGCAGTTCTTC
NA NA TRBJ2-3 TRBV5-1 CASGFRAGSTDTQYF TGCGCCAGCGGATTCCGGGCGGGGAGCACAGATACGCAGTATTTT
NA NA TRBJ2-1 TRBV18 CASSPLRAANEQFF TGTGCCAGCTCACCGTTAAGGGCGGCTAATGAGCAGTTCTTC
NA NA TRBJ2-1 TRBV5-4 CASSPFVSGEQFF TGTGCCAGCAGCCCCTTTGTCAGTGGGGAGCAGTTCTTC
NA TRBD1 TRBJ2-7 TRBV28 CASRPTGPLYEQYF TGTGCCAGCAGACCGACAGGGCCGCTCTACGAGCAGTACTTC
NA NA TRBJ2-4 TRBV10-1 CASSESGDIQYF TGCGCCAGCAGTGAGTCGGGGGACATTCAGTACTTC
NA NA TRBJ2-7 TRBV6-5 CASTVTGELYEQYF TGTGCCAGCACCGTAACAGGTGAACTCTACGAGCAGTACTTC
NA TRBD1 TRBJ2-7 TRBV6-5 CASSYSTGEKSYEQYF TGTGCCAGCAGTTACTCGACAGGGGAGAAGTCCTACGAGCAGTACTTC
NA NA TRBJ1-2 TRBV2 CASRRRWRFEEAVLDSYGYTF TGTGCCAGCAGAAGAAGATGGAGGTTTGAGGAGGCGGTTCTTGACAGCTATGGCTACACCTTC
NA NA TRBJ1-2 TRBV7-6 CASSLGTGYDRTYGYTF TGTGCCAGCAGCTTAGGAACGGGGTACGACAGGACCTATGGCTACACCTTC
NA NA TRBJ1-1 TRBV9 CASSEGGITEAFF TGTGCCAGCAGCGAGGGGGGGATCACTGAAGCTTTCTTT
few TRBD1 TRBJ2-4 TRBV2 CATARQGEGIQYF TGTGCCACCGCACGACAGGGGGAGGGCATTCAGTACTTC
once TRBD1 TRBJ2-1 TRBV5-5 CASSLADRVIDEQFF TGTGCCAGCAGCTTGGCTGACAGGGTTATCGATGAGCAGTTCTTC
NA NA TRBJ2-5 TRBV6-5 CASSYSQGGGETQYF TGTGCCAGCAGTTATTCACAGGGGGGAGGGGAGACCCAGTACTTC
NA TRBD2 TRBJ2-7 TRBV19 CASSAGLAGSYEQYF TGTGCCAGTAGTGCTGGACTAGCTGGATCCTACGAGCAGTACTTC
NA NA TRBJ2-1 TRBV7-2 CASSLEGRYNEQFF TGTGCCAGCAGCTTAGAAGGGCGTTACAATGAGCAGTTCTTC